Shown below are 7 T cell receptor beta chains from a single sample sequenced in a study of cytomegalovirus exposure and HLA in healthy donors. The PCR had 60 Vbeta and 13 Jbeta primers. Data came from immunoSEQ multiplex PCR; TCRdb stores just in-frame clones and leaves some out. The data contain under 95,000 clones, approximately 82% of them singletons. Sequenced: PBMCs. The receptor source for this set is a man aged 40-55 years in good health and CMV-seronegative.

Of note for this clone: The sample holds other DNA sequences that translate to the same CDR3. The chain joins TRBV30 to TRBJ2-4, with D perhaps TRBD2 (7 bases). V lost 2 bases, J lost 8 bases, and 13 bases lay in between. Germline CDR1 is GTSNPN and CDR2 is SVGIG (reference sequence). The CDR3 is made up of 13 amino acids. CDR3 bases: TGTGCCTGGAGTCGTAGGGGGAGGGACATTCAGTACTTC. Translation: CAWSRRGRDIQYF.

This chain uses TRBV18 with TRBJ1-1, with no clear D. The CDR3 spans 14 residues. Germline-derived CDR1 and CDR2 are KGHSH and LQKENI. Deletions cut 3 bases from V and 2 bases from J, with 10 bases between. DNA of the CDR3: TGTGCCAGCTCACCGGGCCAGCTAAACACTGAAGCTTTCTTT. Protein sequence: CASSPGQLNTEAFF.

CDR3 DNA: TGTGCCAGCAGCTTGGGACACAGAGATCAGCCCCAGCATTTT. It translates to CASSLGHRDQPQHF. This chain connects TRBV7-9 to TRBJ1-5, with a possible D match to TRBD1 (6 bases). Germline-derived CDR1 and CDR2 are SEHNR and FQNEAQ (reference sequence). V was trimmed by 3 bases and J by 5 bases, leaving 11 bases between them. The CDR3 contains 14 residues.

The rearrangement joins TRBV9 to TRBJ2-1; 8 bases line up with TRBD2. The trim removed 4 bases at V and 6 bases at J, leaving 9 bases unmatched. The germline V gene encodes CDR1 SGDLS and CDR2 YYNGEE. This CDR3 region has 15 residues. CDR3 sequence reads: CASSPPGTSSNEQFF. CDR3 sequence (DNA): TGTGCCAGCAGCCCCCCCGGGACTAGTAGCAATGAGCAGTTCTTC. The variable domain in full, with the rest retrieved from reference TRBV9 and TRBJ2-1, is DSGVTQTPKHLITATGQRVTLRCSPRSGDLSVYWYQQSLDQGLQFLIQYYNGEERAKGNILERFSAQQFPDLHSELNLSSLELGDSALYFCASSPPGTSSNEQFFGPGTRLTVL.

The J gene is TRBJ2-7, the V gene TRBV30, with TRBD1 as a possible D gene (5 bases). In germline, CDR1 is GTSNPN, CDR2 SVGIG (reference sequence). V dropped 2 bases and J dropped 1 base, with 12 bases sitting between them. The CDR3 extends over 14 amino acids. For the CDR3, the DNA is TGTGCCTGGAGTTTGGGCGCAGGGTCCTACGAGCAGTACTTC. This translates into CAWSLGAGSYEQYF. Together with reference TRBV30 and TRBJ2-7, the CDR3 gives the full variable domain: SQTIHQWPATLVQPVGSPLSLECTVEGTSNPNLYWYRQAAGRGLQLLFYSVGIGQISSEVPQNLSASRPQDRQFILSSKKLLLSDSGFYLCAWSLGAGSYEQYFGPGTRLTVT.

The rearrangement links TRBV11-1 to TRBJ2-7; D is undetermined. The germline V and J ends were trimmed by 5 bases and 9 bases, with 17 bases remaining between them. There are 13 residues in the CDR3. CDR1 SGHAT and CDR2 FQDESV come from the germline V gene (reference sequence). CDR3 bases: TGTGCCAGCAGCCCCGGGTCTTTAAGTGGGCAGTACTTC. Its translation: CASSPGSLSGQYF.

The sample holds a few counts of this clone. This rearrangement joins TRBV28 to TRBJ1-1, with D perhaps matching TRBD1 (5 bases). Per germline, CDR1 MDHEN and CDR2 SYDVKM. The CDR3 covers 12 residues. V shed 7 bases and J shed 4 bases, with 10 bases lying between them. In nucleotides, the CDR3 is TGTGCCAGCACCCCAGGGTCCACTGAAGCTTTCTTT. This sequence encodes CASTPGSTEAFF.